Below, one TCR beta chain is given with its context. Its antigen is not identified. These data come from a study of cytomegalovirus exposure and HLA in healthy donors. Findings and limits, study-wide: Reports credit the classifier with highly specific, highly sensitive diagnosis of cytomegalovirus status. Later genetic work tied a missense DCLRE1C variant to beta-chain V and J trimming.

Both 60 Vbeta primers and 13 Jbeta primers went into the PCR. Measured with immunoSEQ multiplex PCR; TCRdb has only the in-frame clones, and not every one. The sample holds 150,000 or so clones; 84% are singletons and the top ten take approximately 2%. The germline CDR1 and CDR2 sequences are SGHTA and FQGNSA. The CDR3 length is 16 residues. The ends lost 3 bases at V and 2 bases at J; junction bases unmatched: 8. Sequencing was performed on PBMCs. The clonotype originates from a man between 18 and 35 years old in good health and CMV-seronegative. The chain links TRBV7-2 to TRBJ2-3, with 7 bases fitting TRBD1. This chain's CDR3 is CASSFEGTDYTDTQYF. Here the CDR3 DNA reads TGTGCCAGCAGCTTTGAAGGGACAGACTACACAGATACGCAGTATTTT.